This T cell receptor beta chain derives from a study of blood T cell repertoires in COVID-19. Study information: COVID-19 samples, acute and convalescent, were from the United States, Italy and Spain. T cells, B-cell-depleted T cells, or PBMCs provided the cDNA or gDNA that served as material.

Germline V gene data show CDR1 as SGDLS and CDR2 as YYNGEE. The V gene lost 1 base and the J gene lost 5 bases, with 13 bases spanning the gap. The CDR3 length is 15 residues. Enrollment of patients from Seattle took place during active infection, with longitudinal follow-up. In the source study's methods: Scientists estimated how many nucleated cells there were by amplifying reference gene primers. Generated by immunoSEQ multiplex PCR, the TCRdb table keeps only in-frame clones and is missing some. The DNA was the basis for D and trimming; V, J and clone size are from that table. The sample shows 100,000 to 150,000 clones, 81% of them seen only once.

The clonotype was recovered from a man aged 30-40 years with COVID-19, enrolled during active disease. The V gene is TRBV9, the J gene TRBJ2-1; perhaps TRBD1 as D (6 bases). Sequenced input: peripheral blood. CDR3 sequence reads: CASSVRGSVNNEQFF. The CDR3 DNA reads TGTGCCAGCAGCGTAAGGGGGTCCGTTAACAATGAGCAGTTCTTC.